The TCR beta chain under discussion was sequenced for a study of blood T cells in healthy people across ages. CDR1 SGHDN and CDR2 FVKESK come from the germline V gene. V lost 10 bases, J lost 11 bases, and 19 bases stayed unmatched. The CDR3 has 14 residues. A sample-barcoded 5' primer and a J-beta primer mix were used in a second PCR of roughly 7 to 12 cycles. TCRdb ran MiXCR on the 5' RACE reads and lists one entry per CDR3 protein. Altogether over 950,000 distinct CDR3 sequences are present, roughly two fifths being singletons, with the ten largest covering about 12%. The origin of this receptor is a man between 18 and 35 years old in good health. V usage is TRBV14 and J usage is TRBJ2-5; 7 bases line up with TRBD1. The material sequenced was blood. The CDR3 nucleotides are TGTGCCACCAGAAGACAGGGAAGTGGCAATGAGCAGTACTTC. Its translation is CATRRQGSGNEQYF.